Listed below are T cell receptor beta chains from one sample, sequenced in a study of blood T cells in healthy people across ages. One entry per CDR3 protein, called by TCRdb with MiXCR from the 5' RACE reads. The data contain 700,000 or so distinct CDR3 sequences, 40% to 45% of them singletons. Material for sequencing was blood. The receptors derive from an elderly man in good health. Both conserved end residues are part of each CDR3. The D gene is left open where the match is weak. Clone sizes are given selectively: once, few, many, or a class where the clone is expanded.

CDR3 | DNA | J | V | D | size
CASSLTLRDRGNSPLHF | TGTGCCAGCAGCTTAACCCTCCGCGACAGGGGTAATTCACCCCTCCACTTT | TRBJ1-6 | TRBV7-2 | TRBD1 | few
CTTSDHRQTLGYTF | TGTACCACCAGTGACCACCGACAGACCTTAGGCTACACCTTC | TRBJ1-2 | TRBV24-1 | NA | NA
CASSAGLYYEQYF | TGTGCCAGCTCAGCAGGACTCTACTACGAGCAGTACTTC | TRBJ2-7 | TRBV18 | NA | few
CASSLLRQGTGYTF | TGCGCCAGCAGCTTGTTAAGACAGGGGACTGGCTACACCTTC | TRBJ1-2 | TRBV5-1 | TRBD1 | NA
CASSLDRVREQFF | TGTGCCAGCAGCCTCGACAGGGTTAGGGAGCAGTTCTTC | TRBJ2-1 | TRBV7-2 | TRBD1 | few
CASGFGLAITDTQYF | TGTGCTAGTGGTTTTGGGCTAGCCATCACAGATACGCAGTATTTT | TRBJ2-3 | TRBV12-5 | NA | few
CASSLMASTDTQYF | TGTGCCAGCAGTTTAATGGCTTCCACAGATACGCAGTATTTT | TRBJ2-3 | TRBV27 | NA | many
CASSFRREGLINEQFF | TGTGCCAGCAGTTTTAGGCGGGAGGGCCTTATCAATGAGCAGTTCTTC | TRBJ2-1 | TRBV27 | TRBD2 | NA
CASSPGTGLHEQYF | TGTGCCAGCTCCCCCGGGACAGGGCTCCACGAGCAGTACTTC | TRBJ2-7 | TRBV2 | TRBD1 | NA
CASSVVAGGVGEQFF | TGTGCCAGCAGCGTAGTAGCGGGAGGGGTTGGTGAGCAGTTCTTC | TRBJ2-1 | TRBV9 | TRBD2 | once
CASSPGLAGVSGQYF | TGTGCCAGCAGCCCCGGACTAGCGGGAGTTTCCGGGCAGTACTTC | TRBJ2-7 | TRBV2 | TRBD2 | NA
CASSSLDRGVQETQYF | TGTGCCAGCAGCTCACTCGACAGGGGTGTCCAAGAGACCCAGTACTTC | TRBJ2-5 | TRBV6-2/TRBV6-3 | TRBD1 | NA
CASSVGASSYNSPLHF | TGTGCCAGCAGCGTAGGGGCGAGCTCCTATAATTCACCCCTCCACTTT | TRBJ1-6 | TRBV9 | NA | NA
CASSIGQGPREQYF | TGTGCCAGCAGCATAGGACAGGGGCCCCGCGAGCAGTACTTC | TRBJ2-7 | TRBV7-2 | TRBD1 | NA
CATSDWYRVVGYTF | TGTGCCACCAGTGATTGGTACAGGGTCGTTGGCTACACCTTC | TRBJ1-2 | TRBV24-1 | NA | many
CASSSPPPRSYNEQYF | TGTGCCAGCAGCTCACCTCCACCCCGCTCCTACAATGAGCAGTACTTC | TRBJ2-7 | TRBV7-2 | NA | NA
CASSSQGTSGTNEQYF | TGTGCCAGCAGCTCGCAAGGGACTAGCGGGACCAATGAGCAGTACTTC | TRBJ2-7 | TRBV7-3 | TRBD2 | NA
CSARDRGTNGYTF | TGCAGTGCTAGAGATAGAGGGACAAACGGCTACACCTTC | TRBJ1-2 | TRBV20-1 | NA | many
CAISESEVASNEQFF | TGTGCCATCAGTGAGTCCGAGGTAGCTAGCAATGAGCAGTTCTTC | TRBJ2-1 | TRBV10-3 | NA | few
CASSKGIGDEQYF | TGTGCCAGCAGCAAAGGTATTGGGGACGAGCAGTACTTC | TRBJ2-7 | TRBV21-1 | NA | many
CASSFSGGEVGGYTF | TGTGCCAGCAGTTTCTCAGGGGGGGAGGTCGGCGGCTACACCTTC | TRBJ1-2 | TRBV28 | TRBD1 | NA
CNPASGGSYEQYF | TGCAACCCGGCGTCGGGGGGCTCCTACGAGCAGTACTTC | TRBJ2-7 | TRBV29-1 | TRBD2 | many
CASSHPGQGLYEQYF | TGCGCCAGCAGCCACCCGGGACAGGGGCTCTATGAGCAGTACTTC | TRBJ2-7 | TRBV4-3 | TRBD1 | NA
CASSYTDSSYEQYF | TGTGCCAGCAGTTACACAGACAGTTCCTACGAGCAGTACTTC | TRBJ2-7 | TRBV6-6 | NA | NA
CASKPGQGATNEKLFF | TGTGCCAGCAAACCGGGACAGGGGGCAACTAATGAAAAACTGTTTTTT | TRBJ1-4 | TRBV6-5 | TRBD1 | NA
CASSFRPYEQYF | TGTGCCAGCAGTTTTCGACCCTACGAGCAGTACTTC | TRBJ2-7 | TRBV27 | NA | few
CASSQFSTGETEAFF | TGTGCCAGCAGCCAATTTTCCACAGGGGAAACTGAAGCTTTCTTT | TRBJ1-1 | TRBV3-1 | TRBD1 | NA
CASSLSGSSYNEQFF | TGCGCCAGCAGCTTGAGCGGGAGCTCCTACAATGAGCAGTTCTTC | TRBJ2-1 | TRBV5-1 | TRBD2 | many
CASSIQGGTEAFF | TGTGCCAGCAGTATCCAGGGAGGGACTGAAGCTTTCTTT | TRBJ1-1 | TRBV25-1 | NA | NA
CASSRATPPNEQYF | TGTGCCAGCAGCCGCGCGACCCCCCCGAATGAGCAGTACTTC | TRBJ2-5 | TRBV5-4 | NA | NA
CASSPGQGTWTDTQYF | TGTGCCAGCAGTCCCGGACAGGGGACATGGACAGATACGCAGTATTTT | TRBJ2-3 | TRBV6-2/TRBV6-3 | TRBD1 | few
CASSQGLGRITDTQYF | TGCGCCAGCAGCCAAGGGTTGGGCAGGATCACAGATACGCAGTATTTT | TRBJ2-3 | TRBV4-3 | NA | NA
CASSPQQGETQYF | TGTGCCAGCTCACCACAGCAGGGAGAGACCCAGTACTTC | TRBJ2-5 | TRBV18 | NA | few
CASSPGLHGELFF | TGTGCCAGCAGTCCAGGGCTTCACGGGGAGCTGTTTTTT | TRBJ2-2 | TRBV27 | NA | few
CASSGSRDQETQYF | TGTGCCAGCAGCGGGAGCCGGGATCAAGAGACCCAGTACTTC | TRBJ2-5 | TRBV7-9 | NA | once
CASSRRDGNEQFF | TGTGCCAGCAGCCGGAGGGACGGCAATGAGCAGTTCTTC | TRBJ2-1 | TRBV7-2 | NA | NA
CASSTDYEQYF | TGTGCCAGCAGCACAGACTACGAGCAGTACTTC | TRBJ2-7 | TRBV7-9 | NA | NA